Listed here are 11 T cell receptor beta chains from one sample, sequenced in a study of T cells expressing NK-cell markers. Each CDR3 protein gets one entry in TCRdb, which reprocessed the 5' RACE reads and gives no DNA. The ten most abundant clones cover around 18% of a sample with about 120,000 distinct CDR3 sequences. Sequenced sample: blood T cells: a sorted CD56 or NKG2C T cell subset, CD4+ or CD8+ T cells, or bulk PBMC T cells (not recorded which). These receptors originate from a woman aged 18 to 75 in good health.

The chain links TRBV2 to TRBJ1-1; TCRdb designates TRBD1, a call that cannot be tested without DNA. The CDR3 has 14 residues. Germline V lookup: CDR1 SNHLY, CDR2 FYNNEI. CDR3 protein: CAKVSWVTGAEAFF.

The CDR3 protein is CSVDPGTYEQYF. This chain joins TRBV29-1 and TRBJ2-7; TCRdb designates TRBD1, a call that cannot be tested without DNA. CDR1 SQVTM and CDR2 ANQGSEA come from the germline V gene. The CDR3 runs to 12 residues.

The chain carries TRBV7-6 and TRBJ2-3. The CDR3 has 12 amino acids. Germline lookup yields CDR1 SGHVS and CDR2 FNYEAQ. The CDR3 spells CASSLLTDTQYF. The full variable domain, in which reference TRBV7-6 and TRBJ2-3 provide the parts outside the CDR3, is GAGVSQSPRYKVTKRGQDVALRCDPISGHVSLYWYRQALGQGPEFLTYFNYEAQQDKSGLPNDRFSAERPEGSISTLTIQRTEQRDSAMYRCASSLLTDTQYFGPGTRLTVL.

The chain recombines TRBV3-1 with TRBJ2-5; the TRBD2 assignment by TCRdb is unverifiable without DNA. Germline CDR1 is LGHDT and CDR2 is YNNKEL (reference sequence). The CDR3 is 15 amino acids. The CDR3 sequence is CASSHGSGGGETQYF.

The chain joins TRBV4-3 to TRBJ1-2; TCRdb lists TRBD1, though no DNA is available to test this call. Germline V lookup: CDR1 LGHNA, CDR2 YSLEER. CDR3 length equals 18 residues. This CDR3 is CASSQDPGTVSSGSGYTF.

CDR3 protein: CASSFQRVNLGTYEQYF. The V and J genes are TRBV28 and TRBJ2-7; TCRdb proposes TRBD2, but this gene call is untestable without DNA. CDR3 length: 17 amino acids. The germline V gene has CDR1 MDHEN and CDR2 SYDVKM.

The rearrangement uses TRBV20-1 and TRBJ2-1; without DNA, the TCRdb call of TRBD1 cannot be checked. Germline V gives CDR1 DFQATT, CDR2 SNEGSKA (reference sequence). This CDR3 spans 12 amino acids. The chain's CDR3 is CSARDGGGEQFF.

The J gene is TRBJ1-1, the V gene TRBV11-2; absent DNA, TCRdb's TRBD1 call cannot be checked. Germline V CDR1 and CDR2: SGHAT, FQNNGV. The CDR3 consists of 14 residues. CDR3 sequence reads: CASSLAPGGTEAFF.

This chain connects TRBV20-1 to TRBJ2-3; lacking DNA, the TRBD1 call made by TCRdb goes unchecked. The CDR3 contains 13 residues. The germline gives CDR1 DFQATT, CDR2 SNEGSKA (reference sequence). Here the CDR3 reads CSANRPGPDTQYF.

The chain employs TRBV29-1 and TRBJ2-5. From germline, CDR1 is SQVTM and CDR2 ANQGSEA. This CDR3 comprises 15 residues. The chain's CDR3 is CSVEVTSLGWETQYF.

V gene TRBV7-6 combines with J gene TRBJ2-2; TCRdb names TRBD1, which stays unverified in the absence of DNA. Looked up from germline, CDR1 is SGHVS and CDR2 is FNYEAQ. This CDR3 comprises 17 residues. This chain's CDR3 is CASSDGIGAGYTGELFF.